The sequence of this T cell receptor beta chain was determined in a study of human T cells and chemical hapten exposure. About the study: During the roughly 25-week study period, patients had diphenylcyclopropenone applied to the scalp every week.

Study-level points and caveats: Counts of expanded TCRs at PT1 were positively correlated with patch test score.

Library construction involved attaching unique molecular identifiers to individual cDNA molecules, which allowed quantitative, reproducible TCR counting. From the RACE reads, TCRdb called clonotypes with MiXCR, one entry per CDR3 protein. Of about 99,000 distinct CDR3 sequences in the sample, around 12% were seen once. Indicated time point: patch test 1, 2 weeks after DPC sensitization. Treatment denoted: therapeutic diphenylcyclopropenone sensitization with weekly scalp DPC. The donor pool consisted of alopecia patients aged 18 to 70 years, considered suitable for DPC. Per the germline V gene, CDR1 is SGHTA and CDR2 is FQGNSA. The CDR3 extends over 14 amino acids. V was clipped by 3 bases and J by 2 bases, with 11 bases between them. This clonotype came up many times. Its target is unknown.

This specimen was whole blood, taken in connection with sensitization to the hapten diphenylcyclopropenone (DPC). This TCR was recovered from a woman between 40 and 50 years old with alopecia areata. Some clones in this sample may be carry-over from other donors' samples. The chain has TRBV7-2 and TRBJ2-7; maybe TRBD1 (6 bases). Here the CDR3 DNA reads TGTGCCAGCAGCTTTGCACAGGGCCCCTACGAGCAGTACTTC. Translating gives CASSFAQGPYEQYF.